Below, 14 T cell receptor beta chains from the same sample are listed, as sequenced in a study of metastatic and nonmetastatic thyroid tumors. All patients reached thyroid surgery having received no treatment beforehand. Via MiXCR, TCRdb re-called the PCR reads. In the table there are approximately 60,000 clones, 25% to 30% of which are singletons. The specimen was blood. The receptors originated from a female donor with papillary thyroid cancer or a benign thyroid nodule (not recorded which). Some clones in this sample may be carry-over from other donors' samples.

A few counts support this clone. The V and J genes are TRBV28 and TRBJ1-1; possibly TRBD1 for D (5 bases). V was cut by 2 bases and J by 1 base, with 11 bases left in between. This CDR3 contains 15 residues. Per germline, CDR1 MDHEN and CDR2 SYDVKM. The CDR3 DNA is TGTGCCAGCAGTTTAGGGGGGATGAGGAACACTGAAGCTTTCTTT. Amino acid sequence: CASSLGGMRNTEAFF. Together with reference TRBV28 and TRBJ1-1, the CDR3 gives the full variable domain: DVKVTQSSRYLVKRTGEKVFLECVQDMDHENMFWYRQDPGLGLRLIYFSYDVKMKEKGDIPEGYSVSREKKERFSLILESASTNQTSMYLCASSLGGMRNTEAFFGQGTRLTVV.

V is TRBV11-2 and J is TRBJ2-2; perhaps TRBD1 as D (7 bases). The V and J ends lost 4 bases and 6 bases respectively, with 21 bases between them. CDR1 is SGHAT and CDR2 is FQNNGV in the germline V gene. The CDR3 contains 17 residues. CDR3 sequence (DNA): TGTGCCAGCAGCTCAGGGGGGTTTGGTGGGGACCCCGGGGAGCTGTTTTTT. It encodes CASSSGGFGGDPGELFF.

Only a few counts were recorded for this clone. The V and J genes are TRBV7-2 and TRBJ2-7; weak D call: TRBD1 (5 bases). V was pared by 9 bases and J by 3 bases, with 12 bases between. The CDR3 sequence is 12 residues long. Germline V gives CDR1 SGHTA, CDR2 FQGNSA. CDR3 residues: CASQGRGYEQYF. The CDR3 DNA is TGTGCCAGTCAGGGCCGAGGCTACGAGCAGTACTTC. Using reference TRBV7-2 and TRBJ2-7 for the parts outside the CDR3, the full variable domain is GAGVSQSPSNKVTEKGKDVELRCDPISGHTALYWYRQSLGQGLEFLIYFQGNSAPDKSGLPSDRFSAERTGGSVSTLTIQRTQQEDSAVYLCASQGRGYEQYFGPGTRLTVT.

This clone was detected a few times. The V and J genes are TRBV24-1 and TRBJ2-3; D gene ambiguous. Germline V lookup: CDR1 KGHDR, CDR2 SFDVKD. Trimming cost V 3 bases and J 0 bases, with 12 bases left between them. This CDR3 is built from 16 residues. Here the CDR3 reads CATSDPPMGSTDTQYF. CDR3 coding DNA: TGTGCCACCAGTGATCCCCCCATGGGTAGCACAGATACGCAGTATTTT.

This clone ranks as medium-sized (0.01 to 0.1%). This chain links TRBV27 with TRBJ2-1; TRBD2 aligns across 16 bases. V gave up 3 bases and J gave up 6 bases; unmatched junction bases: 5. CDR1 and CDR2 from the germline V gene are MNHEY and SMNVEV (reference sequence). The CDR3 covers 17 residues. CDR3 nucleotides: TGTGCCAGCAGTTTGGGACTAGCGGGAGGGTCAGGCAATGAGCAGTTCTTC. It translates to CASSLGLAGGSGNEQFF.

The V and J genes are TRBV7-9 and TRBJ2-7; D is undetermined. CDR3 length equals 11 residues. CDR1 is SEHNR, CDR2 FQNEAQ, per germline (reference sequence). Trimming cost V 8 bases and J 1 base, with 6 bases left between them. CDR3 region: CASGPSYEQYF. CDR3 DNA sequence: TGTGCCAGCGGTCCGTCCTACGAGCAGTACTTC.

The chain uses TRBV14 and TRBJ2-5; D is unresolved. Germline-derived CDR1 and CDR2 are SGHDN and FVKESK. Trimming took 4 bases from V and 5 from J, leaving 17 bases between them. The CDR3 length is 15 residues. The CDR3 coding sequence is TGTGCCAGCAGCCTCCTCGGGCCTAACCGGGAGACCCAGTACTTC. Translation gives CASSLLGPNRETQYF. Based on the CDR3 plus reference TRBV14 and TRBJ2-5, the full variable domain is EAGVTQFPSHSVIEKGQTVTLRCDPISGHDNLYWYRRVMGKEIKFLLHFVKESKQDESGMPNNRFLAERTGGTYSTLKVQPAELEDSGVYFCASSLLGPNRETQYFGPGTRLLVL.

This clone was found a few times. V and J are TRBV19 and TRBJ2-7; 12 bases map to TRBD2. The CDR3 runs 14 residues. V gave up 7 bases and J gave up 0 bases; unmatched junction bases: 1. Germline lookup yields CDR1 LNHDA and CDR2 SQIVND (reference sequence). CDR3 in DNA: TGTGCCAGTAAGACTAGCGGGAGCTCCTACGAGCAGTACTTC. It specifies CASKTSGSSYEQYF.

This clone was seen more than once but under ten times. This rearrangement joins TRBV6-5 to TRBJ2-2, with 13 bases aligning to TRBD2. This CDR3 contains 17 residues. Germline CDR1 MNHEY, CDR2 SVGAGI. J lost 3 bases, V lost 5 bases, and 6 bases had no gene match. The CDR3 is CASSVLAGGPYTGELFF. DNA of the CDR3: TGTGCCAGCAGTGTACTAGCGGGAGGGCCGTACACCGGGGAGCTGTTTTTT.

This clone has only a few counts. The J gene is TRBJ2-1, the V gene TRBV28; TRBD1 aligns across 11 bases. Germline CDR1 is MDHEN and CDR2 is SYDVKM. This CDR3 has 17 amino acids. V trimming: 7 bases; J trimming: 5 bases; junction bases outside the gene matches: 13. The DNA for the CDR3 is TGTGCCAGCATCCTAAACATCCGGGACAGGGGGGACAATGAGCAGTTCTTC. Its protein is CASILNIRDRGDNEQFF.

This sequence joins TRBV6-2 or TRBV6-3 and TRBJ1-2; unclear D gene. Trimming left V 7 bases short and J 8 bases short, with 11 bases between. The germline CDR1 and CDR2 sequences are MNHEY and SVGEGT. The CDR3 is made up of 11 amino acids. CDR3 protein: CASKTADGYTF. The CDR3 region has the DNA TGTGCCAGCAAGACGGCAGACGGCTACACCTTC.

J is TRBJ2-7 and V is TRBV6-5; 9 nucleotides line up with TRBD1. The germline CDR1 and CDR2 sequences are MNHEY and SVGAGI. The trim removed 0 bases at V and 2 bases at J, leaving 2 bases unmatched. The CDR3 is 15 residues long. The CDR3 here is CASSYSGTGPYEQYF. CDR3 DNA: TGTGCCAGCAGTTACTCCGGGACAGGGCCCTACGAGCAGTACTTC.

At least ten counts were recorded for this clone. This sequence joins TRBV12-3 or TRBV12-4 and TRBJ1-1, with 8 nucleotides matching TRBD1. Losses at the gene ends were 2 bases for V and 5 bases for J; bases not matched to a gene: 7. This CDR3 has 15 residues. The CDR3 DNA sequence: TGTGCCAGCAGTTTAAGGACAGGGCGAGGAACTGAAGCTTTCTTT. Its translation is CASSLRTGRGTEAFF.

This clone is medium-sized. This chain joins TRBV24-1 and TRBJ1-2, with D possibly matching TRBD1 (5 bases). Trimming left V 9 bases short and J 4 bases short, with 14 bases between. Germline CDR1 is KGHDR and CDR2 is SFDVKD. The CDR3 spans 13 residues. The CDR3 coding sequence is TGTGCCACCCGAGAGGGGCACGGCTATGGCTACACCTTC. Its protein is CATREGHGYGYTF.